Included here is one T cell receptor beta chain sequence, with context. The antigen remains unidentified. It was with 60 Vbeta and 13 Jbeta primers that the PCR ran. Assay: immunoSEQ multiplex PCR; the TCRdb copy retains only in-frame clones and omits some. This sample has some 190,000 clones; 77% occur once, and the top ten carry roughly 2%. This record belongs to a study of cytomegalovirus exposure and HLA in healthy donors. The study's findings and limits: Previously analyzed data showed that most TCR beta V segments were productive at a frequency of about 87% or about 30%. Highest at DRB1 and lowest at HLA-C, TCR association rates differed among HLA loci in a later analysis.

In germline, CDR1 is LNHNV, CDR2 YYDKDF (reference sequence). V was clipped by 1 base and J by 0 bases; unmatched bases: 10. The CDR3 runs 18 residues. This chain connects TRBV15 to TRBJ2-3; TRBD1 aligns across 7 bases. Sequencing used PBMCs. The receptor's source is a woman aged 25 to 39 in good health and CMV-seropositive. In DNA form, the CDR3 reads TGTGCCACCAGCAGAGGCCAGGGGGATTATCCTAGCACAGATACGCAGTATTTT. It yields the protein CATSRGQGDYPSTDTQYF.